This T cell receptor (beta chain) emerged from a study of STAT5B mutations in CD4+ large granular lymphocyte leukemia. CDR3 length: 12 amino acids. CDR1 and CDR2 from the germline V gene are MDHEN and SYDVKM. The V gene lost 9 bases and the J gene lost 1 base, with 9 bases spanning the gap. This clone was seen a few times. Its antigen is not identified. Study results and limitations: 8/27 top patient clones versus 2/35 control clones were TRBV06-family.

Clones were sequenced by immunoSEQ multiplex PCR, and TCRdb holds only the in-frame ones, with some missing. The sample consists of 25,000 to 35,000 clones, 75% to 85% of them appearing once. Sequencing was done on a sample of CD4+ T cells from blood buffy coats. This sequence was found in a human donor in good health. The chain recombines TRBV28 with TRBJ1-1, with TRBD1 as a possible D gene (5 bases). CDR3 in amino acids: CARGRGNTEAFF. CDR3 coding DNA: TGTGCCAGGGGGAGGGGGAACACTGAAGCTTTCTTT. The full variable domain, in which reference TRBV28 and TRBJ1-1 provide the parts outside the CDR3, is DVKVTQSSRYLVKRTGEKVFLECVQDMDHENMFWYRQDPGLGLRLIYFSYDVKMKEKGDIPEGYSVSREKKERFSLILESASTNQTSMYLCARGRGNTEAFFGQGTRLTVV.